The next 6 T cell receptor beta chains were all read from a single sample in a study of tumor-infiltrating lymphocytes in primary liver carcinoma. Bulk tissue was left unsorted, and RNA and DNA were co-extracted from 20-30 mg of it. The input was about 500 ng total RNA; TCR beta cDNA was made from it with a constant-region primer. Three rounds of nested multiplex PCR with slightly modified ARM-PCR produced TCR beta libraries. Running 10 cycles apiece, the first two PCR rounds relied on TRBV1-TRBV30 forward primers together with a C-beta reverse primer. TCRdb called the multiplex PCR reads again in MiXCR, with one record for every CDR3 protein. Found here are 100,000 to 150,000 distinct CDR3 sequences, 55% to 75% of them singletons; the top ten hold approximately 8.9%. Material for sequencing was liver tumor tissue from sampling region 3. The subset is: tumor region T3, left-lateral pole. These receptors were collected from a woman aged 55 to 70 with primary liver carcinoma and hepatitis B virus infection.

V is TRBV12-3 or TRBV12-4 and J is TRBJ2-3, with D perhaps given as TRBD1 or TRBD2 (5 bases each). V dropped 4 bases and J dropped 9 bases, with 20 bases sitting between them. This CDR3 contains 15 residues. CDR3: CASSSGMAGTKTQYF. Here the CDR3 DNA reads TGTGCCAGCAGTTCGGGGATGGCAGGGACGAAAACGCAGTATTTT.

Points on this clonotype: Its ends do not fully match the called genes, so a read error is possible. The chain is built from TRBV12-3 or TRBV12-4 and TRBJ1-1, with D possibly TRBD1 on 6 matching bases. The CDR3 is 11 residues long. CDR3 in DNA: TGTACCAGCAGTTCAGGGGCTGAAGCTTTTTTT. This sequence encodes CTSSSGAEAFF.

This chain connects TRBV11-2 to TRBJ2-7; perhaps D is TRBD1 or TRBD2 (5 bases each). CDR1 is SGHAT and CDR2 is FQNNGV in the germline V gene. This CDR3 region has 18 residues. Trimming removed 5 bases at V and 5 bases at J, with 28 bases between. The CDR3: CASSGGEGSARLYNEQYF. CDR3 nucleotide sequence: TGTGCCAGCAGCGGGGGAGAGGGGTCGGCTAGACTTTATAACGAGCAGTACTTC. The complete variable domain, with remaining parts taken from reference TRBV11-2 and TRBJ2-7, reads EAGVAQSPRYKIIEKRQSVAFWCNPISGHATLYWYQQILGQGPKLLIQFQNNGVVDDSQLPKDRFSAERLKGVDSTLKIQPAKLEDSAVYLCASSGGEGSARLYNEQYFGPGTRLTVT.

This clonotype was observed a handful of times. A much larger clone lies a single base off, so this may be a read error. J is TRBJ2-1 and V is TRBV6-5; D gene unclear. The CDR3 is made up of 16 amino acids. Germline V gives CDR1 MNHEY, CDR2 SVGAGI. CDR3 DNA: TGTGTCAGCAGTTACTCGTACCAGAGCTCCTACAATGAGCAGTTCTTC. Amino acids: CVSSYSYQSSYNEQFF.

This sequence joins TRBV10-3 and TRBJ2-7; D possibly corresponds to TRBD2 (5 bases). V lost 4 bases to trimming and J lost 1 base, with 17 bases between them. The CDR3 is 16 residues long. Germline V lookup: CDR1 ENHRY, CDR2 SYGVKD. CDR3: CAISGSILRGSYEQYF. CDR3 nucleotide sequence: TGTGCCATCAGTGGGTCGATCCTCCGGGGTTCCTACGAGCAGTACTTC.

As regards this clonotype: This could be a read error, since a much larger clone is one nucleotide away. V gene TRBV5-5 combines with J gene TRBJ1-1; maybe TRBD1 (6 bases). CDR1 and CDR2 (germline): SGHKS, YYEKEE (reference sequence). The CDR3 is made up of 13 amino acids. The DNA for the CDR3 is TGTGTCAGCAGCTTTACAGGGAGCACTGAAGCTTTCTTT. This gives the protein CVSSFTGSTEAFF.